One TCR beta chain is described in this entry. The junction had 15 bases not matched to a gene; V was cut back by 3 bases and J by 2 bases. The CDR3 spans 19 residues. The V gene's germline CDR1 is LGHNA and CDR2 YSLEER. Libraries were prepared by immunoSEQ multiplex PCR; TCRdb keeps only in-frame clonotypes and omits some of them. The sample yields approximately 150,000 clones, under 95% seen once. These data originate in a study of T cell responses to AZD1222 COVID-19 vaccine. The TCR originated in an adult who received the AZD1222 COVID-19 vaccine. This specimen was peripheral blood, taken 28 days after the second AZD1222 dose. The V call is TRBV4-3, the J call TRBJ2-3; 9 nucleotides line up with TRBD2. This chain's CDR3 is CASSQDSGSRARATDTQYF. DNA of the CDR3: TGCGCCAGCAGCCAGGATAGCGGGAGTAGGGCCAGGGCCACAGATACGCAGTATTTT.